This entry lists 20 T cell receptor beta chains sequenced from one sample in a study of early T cells in non-severe SARS-CoV-2 infection. Via MiXCR, TCRdb re-called the 5' RACE reads, giving one row per CDR3 protein. Of about 45,000 distinct CDR3 sequences in the sample, roughly 12% are singletons; the top ten hold 20% to 25%. The sample consisted of whole blood. All receptors derive from an adult who was a healthcare worker with PCR-confirmed SARS-CoV-2 infection or an uninfected control (not recorded which).

This clonotype was observed a few times. The chain is built from TRBV29-1 and TRBJ2-2; the D is unclear. Trimming took off 7 bases at V and 8 bases at J, with 11 bases between the two ends. The CDR3 spans 11 residues. Germline lookup yields CDR1 SQVTM and CDR2 ANQGSEA. CDR3 loop: CSATLRGELFF. Here the CDR3 DNA reads TGCAGCGCCACTCTTCGGGGGGAGCTGTTTTTT.

Many counts were recorded for this clonotype. The chain is built from TRBV6-5 and TRBJ1-1; D perhaps matches TRBD1 (5 bases). CDR3 length equals 13 residues. Germline V gives CDR1 MNHEY, CDR2 SVGAGI. Trimming pared 5 bases from V and 9 bases from J, leaving 16 bases between. The CDR3, as DNA: TGTGCCAGCAGTCCCGACAGTAAAGCCAAAGCTTTCTTT. This encodes CASSPDSKAKAFF.

This clonotype appeared many times. The gene calls are TRBV20-1 and TRBJ1-1; D is uncertain. V was trimmed by 3 bases and J by 4 bases, leaving 12 bases between them. Germline CDR1 and CDR2: DFQATT and SNEGSKA (reference sequence). The CDR3 totals 13 residues. In nucleotides, the CDR3 is TGCAGTGCTAGTTCCCCCCCGCTCACTGAAGCTTTCTTT. Translating gives CSASSPPLTEAFF.

This clonotype was seen many times. The CDR3: CSAGTGVNEKLFF. As DNA, the CDR3 is TGCAGTGCTGGGACAGGGGTAAACGAAAAACTGTTTTTT. The rearrangement joins TRBV20-1 to TRBJ1-4; 10 bases match TRBD1. Looked up from germline, CDR1 is DFQATT and CDR2 is SNEGSKA (reference sequence). The junction had 5 bases not matched to a gene; V was cut back by 5 bases and J by 8 bases. This CDR3 is built from 13 residues.

As regards this clonotype: A much larger clone lies a single base off, so this may be a read error. As the CDR3 is not closed by the conserved phenylalanine or tryptophan, this likely results from a read error. This chain joins TRBV24-1 and TRBJ2-3; TRBD2 might be the D (6 bases). Per the germline V gene, CDR1 is KGHDR and CDR2 is SFDVKD. Trimming stripped 3 bases from V and 1 base from J, with 16 bases between. The CDR3 contains 17 residues. The CDR3 bases are TGTGCCACCAGTGATGACGAGACTAGACCCGGCACAGATACGCAGTATTCT. Its protein product is CATSDDETRPGTDTQYS.

The chain has TRBV2 and TRBJ1-1, with unresolved D. Trimming cost V 6 bases and J 5 bases, with 16 bases left between them. The length of the CDR3 is 14 residues. Germline V gives CDR1 SNHLY, CDR2 FYNNEI. CDR3 amino acids: CASSPNVGSTEAFF. CDR3 in DNA: TGTGCCAGCAGCCCTAACGTTGGTAGTACTGAAGCTTTCTTT. The full variable domain, its missing parts supplied by reference TRBV2 and TRBJ1-1, is EPEVTQTPSHQVTQMGQEVILRCVPISNHLYFYWYRQILGQKVEFLVSFYNNEISEKSEIFDDQFSVERPDGSNFTLKIRSTKLEDSAMYFCASSPNVGSTEAFFGQGTRLTVV.

The sample holds many counts of this clonotype. For the CDR3, the DNA is TGCAGTGCTAGAGCTCCCAGACTCCGGGATCATTCACCCCTCCACTTT. Protein: CSARAPRLRDHSPLHF. The V and J genes are TRBV20-1 and TRBJ1-6; no reliable D call. This CDR3 has 16 amino acids. Looked up from germline, CDR1 is DFQATT and CDR2 is SNEGSKA (reference sequence). The V end lost 1 base, the J end lost 8 bases, and 18 bases lay between the germline ends.

This clonotype was seen at least ten times. The CDR3 nucleotides read TGCGCCAGCAGCCGGACTAGCGGCTTCAGCTCCTACGAGCAGTACTTC. Protein product: CASSRTSGFSSYEQYF. This chain uses TRBV5-1 with TRBJ2-7; 10 bases map to TRBD2. The CDR3 has 16 residues. The junction had 7 bases not matched to a gene; V was cut back by 4 bases and J by 0 bases. Per germline, CDR1 SGHRS and CDR2 YFSETQ.

This clonotype was seen ten or more times. The chain links TRBV27 to TRBJ2-5; TRBD2 aligns across 10 bases. The CDR3 sequence is 15 residues long. Germline V CDR1 and CDR2: MNHEY, SMNVEV (reference sequence). V was clipped by 2 bases and J by 5 bases; unmatched bases: 5. Here the CDR3 DNA reads TGTGCCAGCAGTTTACGAGCGGGAGGGGGGGAGACCCAGTACTTC. Its translation is CASSLRAGGGETQYF.

This clonotype has only a few counts. The chain uses TRBV21-1 and TRBJ2-1; TRBD2, the table's D call, lacks a check against the DNA. TRBV21-1 is a known pseudogene. This CDR3 is 18 amino acids long. CDR3 in amino acids: CASSKAGTSGRVAGEQFF. The DNA for the CDR3 is TGTGCCAGCAGCAAAGCCGGGACTAGCGGGAGGGTTGCAGGTGAGCAGTTCTTC.

J is TRBJ1-1 and V is TRBV2; D is uncertain. Per germline, CDR1 SNHLY and CDR2 FYNNEI. V lost 5 bases and J 0 bases, leaving 10 bases between the germline ends. The CDR3 spans 14 residues. As DNA, the CDR3 is TGTGCCAGCAGTCCCGGCGGCATGAACACTGAAGCTTTCTTT. Translation gives CASSPGGMNTEAFF. The full variable domain, with the rest looked up from reference TRBV2 and TRBJ1-1, is EPEVTQTPSHQVTQMGQEVILRCVPISNHLYFYWYRQILGQKVEFLVSFYNNEISEKSEIFDDQFSVERPDGSNFTLKIRSTKLEDSAMYFCASSPGGMNTEAFFGQGTRLTVV.

This clonotype occurred many times. The CDR3, as DNA: TGCGCCAGCAGCCACCCCGGGACAAGATACGAGCAGTACTTC. As protein: CASSHPGTRYEQYF. V usage is TRBV4-1 and J usage is TRBJ2-7, with D perhaps matching TRBD1 (6 bases). The length of the CDR3 is 14 residues. Germline assignment: CDR1 MGHRA and CDR2 YSYEKL. Between the trimmed V and J ends, which lost 3 bases and 4 bases, there was a span of 13 bases.

This clonotype was counted between two and nine times. The chain combines TRBV29-1 with TRBJ2-1, with D possibly matching TRBD2 (6 bases). The CDR3 length is 15 residues. V dropped 2 bases and J dropped 7 bases, with 18 bases sitting between them. Germline V CDR1 and CDR2: SQVTM, ANQGSEA. CDR3: CSVENTGDLQNEQFF. The DNA for the CDR3 is TGCAGCGTTGAAAACACGGGGGACTTACAAAATGAGCAGTTCTTC.

The sample holds a few counts of this clonotype. This chain uses TRBV9 with TRBJ2-2; D is unclear. V lost 0 bases, J lost 7 bases, and 13 bases lay in between. The germline V gene has CDR1 SGDLS and CDR2 YYNGEE. The CDR3 totals 15 residues. The CDR3 region is CASSVASNTGGELFF. In DNA, the CDR3 is TGTGCCAGCAGCGTAGCCAGTAACACTGGCGGGGAGCTGTTTTTT.

This clonotype showed up just a few times. The chain has TRBV11-1 and TRBJ2-1; D uncertain. Germline lookup yields CDR1 SGHAT and CDR2 FQDESV (reference sequence). CDR3 size: 13 residues. Trimming cost V 6 bases and J 10 bases, with 16 bases left between them. The CDR3 DNA reads TGTGCCAGCAGTCAGATCAGACGGCAAGAGCAGTTCTTC. The encoded protein is CASSQIRRQEQFF.

The V and J genes are TRBV28 and TRBJ2-4; TRBD2 matches 7 bases. CDR3 length: 20 amino acids. The trim removed 5 bases at V and 0 bases at J, leaving 19 bases unmatched. Germline loops: CDR1 MDHEN, CDR2 SYDVKM. Here the CDR3 reads CASSLRQGGSSLPAKNIQYF. In DNA, the CDR3 is TGTGCCAGCAGTCTTCGACAAGGCGGGAGTTCCCTACCAGCCAAAAACATTCAGTACTTC. The whole variable domain, remainder taken from reference TRBV28 and TRBJ2-4, is DVKVTQSSRYLVKRTGEKVFLECVQDMDHENMFWYRQDPGLGLRLIYFSYDVKMKEKGDIPEGYSVSREKKERFSLILESASTNQTSMYLCASSLRQGGSSLPAKNIQYFGAGTRLSVL.

This clonotype was observed a handful of times. V usage is TRBV3-1 and J usage is TRBJ2-7; D may be TRBD1 or TRBD2 (7 bases each). Deletions cut 0 bases from V and 4 bases from J, with 13 bases between. CDR1 LGHDT and CDR2 YNNKEL come from the germline V gene (reference sequence). The CDR3 is 15 residues long. Here the CDR3 reads CASSQESGGGYEQYF. The CDR3 nucleotides read TGTGCCAGCAGCCAAGAATCAGGGGGGGGATACGAGCAGTACTTC.

The J gene is TRBJ2-3, the V gene TRBV5-8; 11 nucleotides agree with TRBD2. The CDR3 has 17 amino acids. Germline assignment: CDR1 SGHTS and CDR2 YDEGEE. Germline trimming cut 4 bases from V and 5 bases from J; bases unmatched to any gene: 12. The CDR3: CASSPELAGGSIDTQYF. In nucleotides, the CDR3 is TGTGCCAGCAGCCCAGAATTAGCGGGAGGGAGTATAGATACGCAGTATTTT.

The DNA of the CDR3 is TGCGCCAGCAGCCAAGCTCGGGGCATTGTCTATGAGCAGTTCTTC. Its translation: CASSQARGIVYEQFF. V is TRBV4-3 and J is TRBJ2-1; D tentatively reads TRBD1 or TRBD2 (5 bases each). CDR1 LGHNA and CDR2 YSLEER come from the germline V gene. The CDR3 sequence is 15 residues long. Between the trimmed V and J ends, which lost 1 base and 8 bases, there was a span of 15 bases.

The table lists this clonotype with many counts. V usage is TRBV7-3 and J usage is TRBJ1-1; 9 positions match TRBD1. Losses at the gene ends were 6 bases for V and 5 bases for J; bases not matched to a gene: 7. The length of the CDR3 is 14 residues. Germline CDR1 and CDR2: SGHTA and FQGTGA. DNA of the CDR3: TGTGCCAGCAGACCGGACAGGGGATCGACTGAAGCTTTCTTT. This encodes CASRPDRGSTEAFF.